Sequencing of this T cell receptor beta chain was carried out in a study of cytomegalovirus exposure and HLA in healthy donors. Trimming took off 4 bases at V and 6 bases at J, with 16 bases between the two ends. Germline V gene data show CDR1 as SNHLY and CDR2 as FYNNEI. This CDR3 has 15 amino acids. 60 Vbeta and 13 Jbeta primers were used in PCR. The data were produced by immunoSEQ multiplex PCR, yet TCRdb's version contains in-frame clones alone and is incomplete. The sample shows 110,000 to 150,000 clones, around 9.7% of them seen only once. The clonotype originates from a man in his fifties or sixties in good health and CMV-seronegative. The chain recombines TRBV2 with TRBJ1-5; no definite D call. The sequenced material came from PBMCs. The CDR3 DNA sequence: TGTGCCAGCAGTGGAGGGCGCACCCAGGTTCAGCCCCAGCATTTT. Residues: CASSGGRTQVQPQHF. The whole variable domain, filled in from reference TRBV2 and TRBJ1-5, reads EPEVTQTPSHQVTQMGQEVILRCVPISNHLYFYWYRQILGQKVEFLVSFYNNEISEKSEIFDDQFSVERPDGSNFTLKIRSTKLEDSAMYFCASSGGRTQVQPQHFGDGTRLSIL.